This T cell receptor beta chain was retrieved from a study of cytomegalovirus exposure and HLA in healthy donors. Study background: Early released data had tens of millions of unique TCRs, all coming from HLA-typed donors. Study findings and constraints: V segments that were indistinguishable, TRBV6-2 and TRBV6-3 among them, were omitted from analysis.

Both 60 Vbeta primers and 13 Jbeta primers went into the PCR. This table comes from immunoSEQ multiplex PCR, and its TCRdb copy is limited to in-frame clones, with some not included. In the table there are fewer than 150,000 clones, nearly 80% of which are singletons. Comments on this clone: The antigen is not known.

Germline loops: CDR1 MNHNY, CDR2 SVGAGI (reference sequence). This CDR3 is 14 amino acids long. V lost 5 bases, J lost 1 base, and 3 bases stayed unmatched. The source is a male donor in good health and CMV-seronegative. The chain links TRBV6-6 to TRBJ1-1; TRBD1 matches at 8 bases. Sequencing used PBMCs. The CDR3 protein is CASSRTGSNTEAFF. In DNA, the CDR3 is TGTGCCAGCAGTCGGACAGGGTCGAACACTGAAGCTTTCTTT.